The rows below give T cell receptor beta chains drawn from one sample of a study of blood T cell repertoires in COVID-19. The assay was immunoSEQ multiplex PCR, and TCRdb's table has in-frame clones only and misses some. This table holds hundreds of thousands of clones, over 75% found once. The sample comprised PBMCs or T cells enriched from blood (not recorded which). All receptors come from a man aged 30 to 39 who had recovered from COVID-19. CDR3s include the opening cysteine and the closing phenylalanine or tryptophan. Each record gives: clone size, D gene, J gene, V gene, CDR3 DNA, CDR3 protein. D genes are given only for firm matches. Not all rows give a size; the values are once, few, many and, for expanded clones, a class.

clone size: NA; D gene: TRBD2; J gene: TRBJ2-7; V gene: TRBV27; CDR3 DNA: TGTGCCAGCAGTCCCCAGGGCGGGGGGCGCGGGGAGCAGTACTTC; CDR3 protein: CASSPQGGGRGEQYF
clone size: NA; D gene: NA; J gene: TRBJ2-5; V gene: TRBV19; CDR3 DNA: TGTGCCAGTAGTACCCCGGGGCGCGTTGGAGGGGAGACCCAGTACTTC; CDR3 protein: CASSTPGRVGGETQYF
clone size: once; D gene: NA; J gene: TRBJ1-2; V gene: TRBV27; CDR3 DNA: TGTGCCAGCAGTTTATCCCGGGGGGACTATGGCTACACCTTC; CDR3 protein: CASSLSRGDYGYTF
clone size: few; D gene: TRBD1; J gene: TRBJ1-5; V gene: TRBV19; CDR3 DNA: TGTGCCAGTAGTGGGACAGGAAACAATCAGCCCCAGCATTTT; CDR3 protein: CASSGTGNNQPQHF
clone size: once; D gene: NA; J gene: TRBJ1-2; V gene: TRBV15; CDR3 DNA: TGTGCCACCAGCGGAGGGTCGGGCTATGGCTACACCTTC; CDR3 protein: CATSGGSGYGYTF
clone size: once; D gene: NA; J gene: TRBJ1-2; V gene: TRBV5-1; CDR3 DNA: TGCGCCAGCAGCCAGGGGACGCAGTTCTATGGCTACACCTTC; CDR3 protein: CASSQGTQFYGYTF
clone size: NA; D gene: NA; J gene: TRBJ1-3; V gene: TRBV11-1; CDR3 DNA: TGTGCCAGCAGCTTACAACCTACCTCTGGAAACACCATATATTTT; CDR3 protein: CASSLQPTSGNTIYF
clone size: NA; D gene: NA; J gene: TRBJ1-1; V gene: TRBV7-9; CDR3 DNA: TGTGCCAGCAGTTTCGACAGTGGAGCTTTCTTT; CDR3 protein: CASSFDSGAFF
clone size: NA; D gene: NA; J gene: TRBJ2-5; V gene: TRBV6-1; CDR3 DNA: TGTGCCAGCAGTGAAGCGCGGACACCCGGAGAGACCCAGTACTTC; CDR3 protein: CASSEARTPGETQYF
clone size: NA; D gene: TRBD2; J gene: TRBJ2-7; V gene: TRBV7-9; CDR3 DNA: TGTGCCAGCAGTTACCTAGCGGGACCTTACGAGCAGTACTTC; CDR3 protein: CASSYLAGPYEQYF
clone size: NA; D gene: TRBD1; J gene: TRBJ2-2; V gene: TRBV2; CDR3 DNA: TGTGCCAGCAGTCCGGTCCACACGACAGGGGCCACCGGGGAGCTGTTTTTT; CDR3 protein: CASSPVHTTGATGELFF
clone size: few; D gene: NA; J gene: TRBJ2-7; V gene: TRBV5-6; CDR3 DNA: TGTGCCAGTCGGGGGAGAAGCTCCTACGAGCAGTACTTC; CDR3 protein: CASRGRSSYEQYF
clone size: NA; D gene: NA; J gene: TRBJ2-7; V gene: TRBV3-1/TRBV3-2; CDR3 DNA: TGTGCCAGCAGCCCACAGGCGACCTACGAGCAGTACTTC; CDR3 protein: CASSPQATYEQYF
clone size: NA; D gene: NA; J gene: TRBJ2-5; V gene: TRBV5-1; CDR3 DNA: TGCGCCAGCAGCGTCGCGGTTCAAGAGACCCAGTACTTC; CDR3 protein: CASSVAVQETQYF
clone size: NA; D gene: TRBD1; J gene: TRBJ2-3; V gene: TRBV28; CDR3 DNA: TGTGCCAGCAGTTTCAGGGGGCCAGGCACAGATACGCAGTATTTT; CDR3 protein: CASSFRGPGTDTQYF
clone size: NA; D gene: NA; J gene: TRBJ2-1; V gene: TRBV2; CDR3 DNA: TGTGCCATGCTTACTAGTAATGAGCAGTTCTTC; CDR3 protein: CAMLTSNEQFF
clone size: NA; D gene: NA; J gene: TRBJ1-2; V gene: TRBV11-2; CDR3 DNA: TGTGCCAGCAGCTCCATAATGGCCTATGGCTACACCTTC; CDR3 protein: CASSSIMAYGYTF
clone size: NA; D gene: NA; J gene: TRBJ1-5; V gene: TRBV19; CDR3 DNA: TGTGCCAGTAATTGGGGACTGGATCAGCCCCAGCATTTT; CDR3 protein: CASNWGLDQPQHF
clone size: NA; D gene: NA; J gene: TRBJ2-5; V gene: TRBV6-4; CDR3 DNA: TGTGCCAGCAGTGACAGGCCTGGGGGGGAGACCCAGTACTTC; CDR3 protein: CASSDRPGGETQYF
clone size: NA; D gene: NA; J gene: TRBJ2-7; V gene: TRBV10-3; CDR3 DNA: TGTGCCATCAGTGACCCGGACTCCGCTGGCTACGAGCAGTACTTC; CDR3 protein: CAISDPDSAGYEQYF
clone size: NA; D gene: NA; J gene: TRBJ2-3; V gene: TRBV9; CDR3 DNA: TGTGCCAGCAGCCCAGAGGGCAGTTACACAGATACGCAGTATTTT; CDR3 protein: CASSPEGSYTDTQYF
clone size: NA; D gene: NA; J gene: TRBJ2-7; V gene: TRBV11-2; CDR3 DNA: TGTGCCAGCAGCAGTTCGGGGTTAAGCGAGCAGTACTTC; CDR3 protein: CASSSSGLSEQYF
clone size: once; D gene: TRBD2; J gene: TRBJ2-3; V gene: TRBV7-2; CDR3 DNA: TGTGCCACGACGTCACTAGCGGGAGGGCCCGATACGCAGTATTTT; CDR3 protein: CATTSLAGGPDTQYF
clone size: once; D gene: NA; J gene: TRBJ2-5; V gene: TRBV3-1/TRBV3-2; CDR3 DNA: TGTGCCAGCAGCCCTGGGCCGGAGACCCAGTACTTC; CDR3 protein: CASSPGPETQYF
clone size: NA; D gene: TRBD2; J gene: TRBJ2-1; V gene: TRBV28; CDR3 DNA: TGTGCCAGCAGGTCGGGAGTTGAGCGGGAAATACCTAATGAGCAGTTCTTC; CDR3 protein: CASRSGVEREIPNEQFF
clone size: NA; D gene: NA; J gene: TRBJ2-5; V gene: TRBV30; CDR3 DNA: TGTGCCTGGAATACAGGACAAGAGACCCAGTACTTC; CDR3 protein: CAWNTGQETQYF
clone size: NA; D gene: NA; J gene: TRBJ2-2; V gene: TRBV12-3/TRBV12-4; CDR3 DNA: TGTGCCAGCAGTGAACAGTCCGGGGAGCTGTTTTTT; CDR3 protein: CASSEQSGELFF
clone size: NA; D gene: NA; J gene: TRBJ2-3; V gene: TRBV6-6; CDR3 DNA: TGTGCCAGCAGTTACTCGGGTAGCAGCACAGATACGCAGTATTTT; CDR3 protein: CASSYSGSSTDTQYF
clone size: once; D gene: TRBD1; J gene: TRBJ1-1; V gene: TRBV28; CDR3 DNA: TGTGCCAGCAGTTCGGGACAGGGCGATGAAGCTTTCTTT; CDR3 protein: CASSSGQGDEAFF
clone size: NA; D gene: TRBD1; J gene: TRBJ1-2; V gene: TRBV7-2; CDR3 DNA: TGTGCCAGCAGCTTAGTTGAGGACAGGGCTATTGGTGGCTACACCTTC; CDR3 protein: CASSLVEDRAIGGYTF
clone size: once; D gene: NA; J gene: TRBJ2-4; V gene: TRBV7-9; CDR3 DNA: TGTGCCAGCAGCAAGATAGGGGACATTCAGTACTTC; CDR3 protein: CASSKIGDIQYF
clone size: NA; D gene: TRBD1; J gene: TRBJ1-2; V gene: TRBV5-1; CDR3 DNA: TGCGCCAGCAGCTTGGGCACCTACGCGACAGGGCCTGGCTACACCTTC; CDR3 protein: CASSLGTYATGPGYTF
clone size: NA; D gene: TRBD1; J gene: TRBJ1-6; V gene: TRBV10-3; CDR3 DNA: TGTGCCATCAGCCTCACGACAGGGGGCATTACTTCACCCCTCCACTTT; CDR3 protein: CAISLTTGGITSPLHF
clone size: NA; D gene: NA; J gene: TRBJ2-3; V gene: TRBV5-4; CDR3 DNA: TGTGCCGCAGGTCAGAAGCGAGGAGGGACAGATACGCAGTATTTT; CDR3 protein: CAAGQKRGGTDTQYF
clone size: NA; D gene: TRBD2; J gene: TRBJ2-1; V gene: TRBV7-9; CDR3 DNA: TGTGCCAGCAGCTTCCCGGGGGCTAGCGGGAGTTACAATGAGCAGTTCTTC; CDR3 protein: CASSFPGASGSYNEQFF
clone size: NA; D gene: NA; J gene: TRBJ2-6; V gene: TRBV6-4; CDR3 DNA: TGTGCCAGCAGCCCCGGCACTAGCACTGGGGCCAACGTCCTGACTTTC; CDR3 protein: CASSPGTSTGANVLTF
clone size: NA; D gene: TRBD2; J gene: TRBJ2-1; V gene: TRBV6-5; CDR3 DNA: TGTGCCAGCAGCCCCCTAGCGGGAGTTGGCGATGAGCAGTTCTTC; CDR3 protein: CASSPLAGVGDEQFF
clone size: NA; D gene: TRBD1; J gene: TRBJ1-1; V gene: TRBV4-2; CDR3 DNA: TGTGCCAGCAGCCAGGGGCAAACAGGGGGCTATACTGAAGCTTTCTTT; CDR3 protein: CASSQGQTGGYTEAFF
clone size: NA; D gene: TRBD1; J gene: TRBJ1-2; V gene: TRBV4-1; CDR3 DNA: TGCGCCAGCAGCCAAGGGACAGGGATCTTCTATGGCTACACCTTC; CDR3 protein: CASSQGTGIFYGYTF
clone size: NA; D gene: NA; J gene: TRBJ2-1; V gene: TRBV19; CDR3 DNA: TGTGCCAGTAGTATTCAGAACAACTACAATGAGCAGTTCTTC; CDR3 protein: CASSIQNNYNEQFF
clone size: NA; D gene: TRBD1; J gene: TRBJ2-7; V gene: TRBV12-3/TRBV12-4; CDR3 DNA: TGTGCCAGCAGAAGGGGACAGGGTAGCGAGCAGTACTTC; CDR3 protein: CASRRGQGSEQYF
clone size: NA; D gene: NA; J gene: TRBJ2-1; V gene: TRBV19; CDR3 DNA: TGTGCCAGTAGTAGTAGCGGATTTTTATACAATGAGCAGTTCTTC; CDR3 protein: CASSSSGFLYNEQFF
clone size: NA; D gene: NA; J gene: TRBJ1-5; V gene: TRBV4-1; CDR3 DNA: TGCGCCAGCAGCCAAGGGGTTTCCGGGGTTCTGAGCAATCAGCCCCAGCATTTT; CDR3 protein: CASSQGVSGVLSNQPQHF
clone size: NA; D gene: TRBD1; J gene: TRBJ2-4; V gene: TRBV27; CDR3 DNA: TGTGCCAGCAGTAGGGGACAGGTCTTAGCCAAAAACATTCAGTACTTC; CDR3 protein: CASSRGQVLAKNIQYF
clone size: once; D gene: TRBD1; J gene: TRBJ1-1; V gene: TRBV28; CDR3 DNA: TGTGCCAGCACTGCTAGTATTTGGAGGGGGCGGGGCACTGAAGCTTTCTTT; CDR3 protein: CASTASIWRGRGTEAFF
clone size: NA; D gene: NA; J gene: TRBJ2-1; V gene: TRBV10-3; CDR3 DNA: TGTGCCATCAGTGACAAGCGGGCCTACAATGAGCAGTTCTTC; CDR3 protein: CAISDKRAYNEQFF
clone size: NA; D gene: NA; J gene: TRBJ2-7; V gene: TRBV3-1/TRBV3-2; CDR3 DNA: TGTGCCAGCAGGCCGGGAGTGTCCTACGAGCAGTACTTC; CDR3 protein: CASRPGVSYEQYF
clone size: NA; D gene: NA; J gene: TRBJ2-7; V gene: TRBV24-1; CDR3 DNA: TGTGCCAACCTGACAGAAAACTACGAGCAGTACTTC; CDR3 protein: CANLTENYEQYF
clone size: NA; D gene: NA; J gene: TRBJ1-3; V gene: TRBV21-1; CDR3 DNA: TGTGCCAGCAGCAACGTCAGGGAATCCGCAGGAAACACCATATATTTT; CDR3 protein: CASSNVRESAGNTIYF
clone size: NA; D gene: NA; J gene: TRBJ1-6; V gene: TRBV28; CDR3 DNA: TGTGCCACCGACCGGGACACAACTTACTCCTATAATTCACCCCTCCACTTT; CDR3 protein: CATDRDTTYSYNSPLHF
clone size: NA; D gene: NA; J gene: TRBJ1-5; V gene: TRBV10-3; CDR3 DNA: TGTGCCATCAGTGAAGGGGGTTATAGCAATCAGCCCCAGCATTTT; CDR3 protein: CAISEGGYSNQPQHF
clone size: NA; D gene: NA; J gene: TRBJ2-1; V gene: TRBV29-1; CDR3 DNA: TGCAGCGTTGAGGGACAAGCGATTTACAATGAGCAGTTCTTC; CDR3 protein: CSVEGQAIYNEQFF
clone size: NA; D gene: TRBD2; J gene: TRBJ2-1; V gene: TRBV6-2/TRBV6-3; CDR3 DNA: TGTGCCAGCAGCGACCCGACTAGCAGGATCTTC; CDR3 protein: CASSDPTSRIF